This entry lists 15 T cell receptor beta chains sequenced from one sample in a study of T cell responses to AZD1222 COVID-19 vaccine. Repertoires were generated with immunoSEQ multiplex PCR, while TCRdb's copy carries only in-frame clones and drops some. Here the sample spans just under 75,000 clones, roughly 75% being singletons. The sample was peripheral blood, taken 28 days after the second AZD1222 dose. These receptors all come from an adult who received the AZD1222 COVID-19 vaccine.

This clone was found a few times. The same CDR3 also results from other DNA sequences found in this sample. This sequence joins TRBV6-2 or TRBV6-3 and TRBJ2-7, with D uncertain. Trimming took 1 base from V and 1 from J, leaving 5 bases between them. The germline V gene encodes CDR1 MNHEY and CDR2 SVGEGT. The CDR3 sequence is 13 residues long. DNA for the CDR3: TGTGCCAGCAGTTACTTGGGTTCCTACGAGCAGTACTTC. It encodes CASSYLGSYEQYF.

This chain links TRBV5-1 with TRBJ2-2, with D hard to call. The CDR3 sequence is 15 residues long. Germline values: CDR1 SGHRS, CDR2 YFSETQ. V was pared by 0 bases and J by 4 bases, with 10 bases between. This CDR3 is CASSLAGSTTGELFF. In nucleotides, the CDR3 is TGCGCCAGCAGCTTGGCTGGCAGCACCACCGGGGAGCTGTTTTTT.

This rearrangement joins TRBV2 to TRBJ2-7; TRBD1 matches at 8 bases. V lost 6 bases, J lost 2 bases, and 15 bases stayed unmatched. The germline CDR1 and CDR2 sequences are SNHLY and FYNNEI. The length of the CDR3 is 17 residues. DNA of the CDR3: TGTGCCAGCAGAGACTACCTAGGACAGGGAAAACCCTACGAGCAGTACTTC. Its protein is CASRDYLGQGKPYEQYF.

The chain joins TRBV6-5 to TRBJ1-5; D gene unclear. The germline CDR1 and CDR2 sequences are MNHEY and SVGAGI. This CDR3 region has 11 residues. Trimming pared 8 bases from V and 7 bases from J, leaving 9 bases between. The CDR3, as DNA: TGTGCCAGCGGCATGGGGCAGCCCCAGCATTTT. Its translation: CASGMGQPQHF.

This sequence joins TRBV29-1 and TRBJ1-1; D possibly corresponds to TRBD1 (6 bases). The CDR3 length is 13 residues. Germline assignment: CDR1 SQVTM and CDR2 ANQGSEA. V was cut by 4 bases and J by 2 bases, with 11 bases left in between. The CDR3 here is CSVGRTANTEAFF. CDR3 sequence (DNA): TGCAGCGTTGGCCGGACAGCCAACACTGAAGCTTTCTTT.

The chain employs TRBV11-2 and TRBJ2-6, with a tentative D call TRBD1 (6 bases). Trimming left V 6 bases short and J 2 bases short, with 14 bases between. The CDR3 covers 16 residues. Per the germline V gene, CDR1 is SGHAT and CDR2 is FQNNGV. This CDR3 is CASSWDIYPGANVLTF. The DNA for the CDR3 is TGTGCCAGCAGTTGGGACATCTACCCTGGGGCCAACGTCCTGACTTTC.

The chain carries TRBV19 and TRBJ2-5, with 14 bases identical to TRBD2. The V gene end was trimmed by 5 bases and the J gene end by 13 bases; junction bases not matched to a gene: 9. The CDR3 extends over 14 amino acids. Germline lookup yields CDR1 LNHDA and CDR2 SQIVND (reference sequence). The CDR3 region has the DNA TGTGCCAGTAGTGAAACCGGGACTAGCGGGAGATTGTACTTC. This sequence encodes CASSETGTSGRLYF.

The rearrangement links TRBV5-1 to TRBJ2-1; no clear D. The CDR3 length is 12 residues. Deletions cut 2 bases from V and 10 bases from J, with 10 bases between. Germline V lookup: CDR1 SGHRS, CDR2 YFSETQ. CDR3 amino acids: CASSFADKEQFF. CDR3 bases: TGCGCCAGCAGCTTCGCGGATAAAGAGCAGTTCTTC.

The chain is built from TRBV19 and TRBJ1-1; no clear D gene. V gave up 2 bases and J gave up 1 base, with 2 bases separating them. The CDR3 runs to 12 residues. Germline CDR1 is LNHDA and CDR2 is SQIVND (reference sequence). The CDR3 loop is CASSIQNTEAFF. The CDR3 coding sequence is TGTGCCAGTAGTATACAGAACACTGAAGCTTTCTTT.

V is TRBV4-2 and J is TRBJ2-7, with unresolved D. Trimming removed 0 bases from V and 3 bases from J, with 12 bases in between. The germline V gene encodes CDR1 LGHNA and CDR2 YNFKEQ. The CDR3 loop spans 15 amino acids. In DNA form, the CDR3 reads TGTGCCAGCAGCCAAGAATCGTACGGCTACTACGAGCAGTACTTC. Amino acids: CASSQESYGYYEQYF.

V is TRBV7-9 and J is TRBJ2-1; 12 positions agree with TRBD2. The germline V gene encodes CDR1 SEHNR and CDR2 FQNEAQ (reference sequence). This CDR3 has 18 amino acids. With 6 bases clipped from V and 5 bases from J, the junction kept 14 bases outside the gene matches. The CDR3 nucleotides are TGTGCCAGCAGTATCGGTCTAGCGGGAGGGCCAGGCGACAATGAGCAGTTCTTC. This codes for CASSIGLAGGPGDNEQFF.

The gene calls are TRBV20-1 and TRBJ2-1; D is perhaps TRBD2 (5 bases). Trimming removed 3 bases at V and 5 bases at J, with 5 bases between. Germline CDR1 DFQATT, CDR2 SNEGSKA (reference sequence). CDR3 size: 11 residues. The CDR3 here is CSARRDNEQFF. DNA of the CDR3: TGCAGTGCTAGGCGGGACAATGAGCAGTTCTTC.

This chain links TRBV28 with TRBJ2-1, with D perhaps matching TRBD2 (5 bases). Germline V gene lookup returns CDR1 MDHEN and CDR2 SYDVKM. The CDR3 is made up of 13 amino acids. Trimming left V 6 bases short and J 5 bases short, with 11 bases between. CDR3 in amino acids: CASRPQADNEQFF. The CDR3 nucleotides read TGTGCCAGCAGACCCCAAGCGGACAATGAGCAGTTCTTC.

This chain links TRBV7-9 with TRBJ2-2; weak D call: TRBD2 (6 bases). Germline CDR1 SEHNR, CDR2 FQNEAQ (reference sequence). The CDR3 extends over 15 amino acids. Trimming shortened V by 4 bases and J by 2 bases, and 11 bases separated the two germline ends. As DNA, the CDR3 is TGTGCCAGCAGCTCTGGGGGGAGAAACACCGGGGAGCTGTTTTTT. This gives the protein CASSSGGRNTGELFF.

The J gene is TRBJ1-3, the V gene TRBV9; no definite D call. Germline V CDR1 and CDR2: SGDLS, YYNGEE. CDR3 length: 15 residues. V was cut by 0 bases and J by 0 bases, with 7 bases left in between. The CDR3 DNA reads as TGTGCCAGCAGCGTAGGAAGTTACTCTGGAAACACCATATATTTT. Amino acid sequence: CASSVGSYSGNTIYF.